The T cell receptor beta chain described here comes from a study of patients and donors after allogeneic stem cell transplantation. TCRdb analysed the RT-PCR reads with MiXCR anew, one entry per CDR3 protein. The repertoire includes some 960,000 distinct CDR3 sequences, more than 15% of them detected once, and about 6% sits in the top ten. This clonotype was obtained from a human donor who was either an allogeneic HSCT recipient or a stem cell or donor lymphocyte infusion donor (not recorded which). It is not recorded whose cells these are; they may come from a transplant donor. The sample comprised blood, either unsorted or a sorted T cell fraction (not recorded which).

CDR3 sequence: CSVEDPRGAQHF. CDR3 DNA sequence: TGCAGCGTTGAGGATCCCAGGGGAGCCCAGCATTTT. The chain couples TRBV29-1 to TRBJ1-5; possibly TRBD1 for D (6 bases). Trimming took 3 bases from V and 11 from J, leaving 14 bases between them. Per the germline V gene, CDR1 is SQVTM and CDR2 is ANQGSEA. The CDR3 spans 12 residues.